Listed here is a single TCR beta chain. Its antigen target is currently unknown. Per-base quality was not reported, and no clone a single base away is much larger than it. This specimen belongs to a study of T cells in Graves' hyperthyroidism and ophthalmopathy (dated by TCRdb to between 2019 and 2020). With respect to the entire study: Peripheral blood samples were taken at the time of initial diagnosis, prior to any treatment. To identify TCR V-J signatures that set the groups apart, the researchers used a discovery cohort of approximately 98 patients, made up of 43 with Graves' ophthalmopathy and some 55 with stable Graves' hyperthyroidism. Prospective prediction of ophthalmopathy was tested in an independent validation cohort of 18 hyperthyroidism patients and 15 to 17 patients who later progressed to ophthalmopathy. The approximately 98 discovery patients were randomly divided into training and test sets at a 7:3 ratio. The paper reports TCR Vbeta CDR3 sequencing of approximately 140 peripheral blood samples: 43 ophthalmopathy, 70 to 85 hyperthyroidism and approximately 17 progressor patients. After blood sampling, hyperthyroidism patients were treated with methimazole at a starting dose of 30 mg daily, and ophthalmopathy patients were treated with high-dose intravenous methylprednisolone. In six Graves' hyperthyroidism patients, the study also compared T-cell repertoires from thyroid tissue with T-cell repertoires from blood.

The hyperthyroidism patients were between 18 and 65 years old and newly diagnosed, with a disease duration of less than 2 months. Patients with uncontrolled infections, other autoimmune diseases, pregnancy or lactation were excluded. Clinical symptoms, serum thyroxine and TRAb, thyroid ultrasound, and orbital computed tomography formed the basis for the diagnoses. Blood from progressor patients was collected at the time of first diagnosis with hyperthyroidism, before any ophthalmopathy symptoms had appeared. PBMCs were separated from under 12 ml of fresh peripheral blood using Ficoll-Paque density gradient centrifugation. Progressor patients were initially diagnosed with Graves' hyperthyroidism and developed ophthalmopathy during follow-up. Total RNA was extracted with Trizol reagent, and quality was checked on an Agilent 2100 Bioanalyzer. Results and caveats for the whole study, not just this receptor: No statistical method was used to set the sample size in advance, and investigators knew the group allocation. In validation, progression to ophthalmopathy was predicted by the model with 70.59% sensitivity and 72% to 80% specificity, a median of roughly six months before onset. Most expanded thyroid clonotypes (frequency above 0.001) were also detected in blood, a finding suggesting that blood repertoires may reflect thyroid immune responses. Ophthalmopathy was separated from stable hyperthyroidism by a 13 V-J signature model, with 85% to 90% sensitivity and about 84% specificity obtained in cross-validation and 80%/75% obtained in testing.

The TCR beta CDR3 regions were amplified from the RNA transcripts. The TCR CDR3 was subjected to a first round of RT-PCR using the HTBI primer set and the Qiagen OneStep RT-PCR kit. Libraries were constructed in a second round of multiplex PCR, after which size selection and purification were performed. Sequencing of the libraries was done on an Illumina HiSeq2000 using paired-end 100 bp reads. Regarding the original processing steps: SOAPnuke was used to process the raw data, throwing out any read that contained adapters or uncalled bases, had a mean Phred below 15, or lacked an exact constant-primer or identifier match. High-quality paired reads were merged using COPE v1.2.5, and each unique nucleotide sequence was defined as a clonotype. MiTCR v1.1 was used to align clonotypes to the IMGT TRBV, TRBD and TRBJ reference segments. The analysis included only V-J combinations with a frequency above 0.0001, which together covered 98% to 99.2% of the repertoires. The TCS score was defined as the ratio of F50 (clonal expansion) to E x V (chaos), calculated using BLOSUM62-based TCRdist between CDR3 peptides within each V-J. Welch's t-statistics and random forest reduced 514 V-J features to 13, which were used in a naive Bayes classifier (R e1071). Clones were called with MiXCR by TCRdb after fastp trimmed the public reads at Q25, and only in-frame beta chains were retained. Records with the same CDR3 protein are collapsed into one entry carrying the most frequent genes and DNA. In this record, the V and J calls reflect TCRdb's handling and not the investigators' own analysis. Here the sample has hundreds of thousands of distinct CDR3 sequences; around 19% occur a single time. The leading ten clones occupy roughly a sixth of the sample.

The germline V gene specifies KGHSH as CDR1 and LQKENI as CDR2. V sheds 2 bases and J sheds 4 bases, leaving 11 bases between their ends. The CDR3 starts with the cysteine, ends with the phenylalanine, and has 14 residues. Kept here is only the CDR3 DNA, which spans 42 bases and is read in frame from base 1. This clonotype was sampled from a woman aged 50 to 60 with Graves' hyperthyroidism that later progressed to Graves' ophthalmopathy. Sequenced sample: blood. Recombination linked TRBV18 to TRBJ2-5; the D gene is unclear. The DNA sequence follows: TGTGCCAGCTCACCAGTGTTAAGCCCAGAGACCCAGTACTTC. Protein translation: CASSPVLSPETQYF.